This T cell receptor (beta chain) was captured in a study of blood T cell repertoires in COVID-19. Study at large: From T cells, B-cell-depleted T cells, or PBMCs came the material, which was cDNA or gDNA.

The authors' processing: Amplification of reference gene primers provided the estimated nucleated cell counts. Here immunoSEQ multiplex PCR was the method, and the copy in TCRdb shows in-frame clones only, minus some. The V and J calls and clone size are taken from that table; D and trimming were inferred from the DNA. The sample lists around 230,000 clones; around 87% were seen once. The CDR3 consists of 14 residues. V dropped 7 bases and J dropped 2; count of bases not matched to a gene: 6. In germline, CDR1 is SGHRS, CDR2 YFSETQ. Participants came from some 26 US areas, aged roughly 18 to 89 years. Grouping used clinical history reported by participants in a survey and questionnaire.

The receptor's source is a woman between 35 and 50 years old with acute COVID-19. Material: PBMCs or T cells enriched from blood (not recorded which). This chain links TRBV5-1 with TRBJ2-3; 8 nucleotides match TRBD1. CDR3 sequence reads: CASSRTGITDTQYF. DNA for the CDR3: TGCGCCAGCTCCAGGACAGGGATCACAGATACGCAGTATTTT.